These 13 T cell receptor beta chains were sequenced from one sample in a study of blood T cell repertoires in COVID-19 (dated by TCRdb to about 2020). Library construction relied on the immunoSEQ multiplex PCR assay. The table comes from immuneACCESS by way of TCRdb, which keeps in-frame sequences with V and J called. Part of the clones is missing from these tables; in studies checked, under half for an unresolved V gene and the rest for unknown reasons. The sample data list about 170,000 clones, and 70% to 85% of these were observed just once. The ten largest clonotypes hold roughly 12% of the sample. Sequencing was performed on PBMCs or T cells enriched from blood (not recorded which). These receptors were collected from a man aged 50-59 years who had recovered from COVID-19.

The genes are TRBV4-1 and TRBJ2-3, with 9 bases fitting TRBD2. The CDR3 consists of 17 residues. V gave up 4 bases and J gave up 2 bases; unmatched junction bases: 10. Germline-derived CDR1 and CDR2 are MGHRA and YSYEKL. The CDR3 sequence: CASSPLRGGAATDTQYF. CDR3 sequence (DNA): TGCGCCAGCAGCCCCTTGCGCGGGGGGGCGGCCACAGATACGCAGTATTTT.

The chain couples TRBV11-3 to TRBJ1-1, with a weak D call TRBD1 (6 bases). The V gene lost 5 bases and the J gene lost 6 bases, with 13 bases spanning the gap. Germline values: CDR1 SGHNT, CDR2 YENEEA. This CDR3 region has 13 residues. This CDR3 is CASSLAGVAEAFF. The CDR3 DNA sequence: TGTGCCAGCAGCCTGGCAGGGGTAGCTGAAGCTTTCTTT.

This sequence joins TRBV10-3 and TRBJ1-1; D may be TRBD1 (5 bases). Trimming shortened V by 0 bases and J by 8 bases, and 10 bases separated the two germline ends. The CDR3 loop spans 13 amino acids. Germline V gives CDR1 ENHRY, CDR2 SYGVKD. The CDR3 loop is CAISESKGIEAFF. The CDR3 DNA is TGTGCCATCAGTGAGTCTAAGGGGATAGAAGCTTTCTTT.

The CDR3 here is CSASGTGGWYEQFF. In DNA, the CDR3 is TGCAGTGCTAGTGGGACAGGGGGCTGGTATGAGCAGTTCTTC. The genes are TRBV20-1 and TRBJ2-1; 12 bases map to TRBD1. The ends lost 3 bases at V and 8 bases at J; junction bases unmatched: 5. The CDR3 extends over 14 amino acids. Germline lookup yields CDR1 DFQATT and CDR2 SNEGSKA (reference sequence).

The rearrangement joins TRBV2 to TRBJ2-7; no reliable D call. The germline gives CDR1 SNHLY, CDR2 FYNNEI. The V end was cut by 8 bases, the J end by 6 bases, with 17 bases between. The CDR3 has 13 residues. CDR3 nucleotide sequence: TGTGCCAGCGGTGTAATTTCGTCGGGCGAGCAGTACTTC. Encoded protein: CASGVISSGEQYF.

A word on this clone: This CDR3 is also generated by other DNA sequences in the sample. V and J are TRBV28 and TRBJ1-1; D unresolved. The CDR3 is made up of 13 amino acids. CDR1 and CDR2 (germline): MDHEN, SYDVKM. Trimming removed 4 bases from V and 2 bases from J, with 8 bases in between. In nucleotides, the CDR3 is TGTGCCAGCAGTTCTCCCCCCAACACTGAAGCTTTCTTT. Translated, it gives CASSSPPNTEAFF.

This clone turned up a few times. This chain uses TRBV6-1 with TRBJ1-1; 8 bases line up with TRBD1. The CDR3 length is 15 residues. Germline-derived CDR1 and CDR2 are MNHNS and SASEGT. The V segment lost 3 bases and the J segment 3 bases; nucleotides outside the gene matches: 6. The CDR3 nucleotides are TGTGCCAGCAGTGAGCCTCAGGGGGCGGACACTGAAGCTTTCTTT. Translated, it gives CASSEPQGADTEAFF.

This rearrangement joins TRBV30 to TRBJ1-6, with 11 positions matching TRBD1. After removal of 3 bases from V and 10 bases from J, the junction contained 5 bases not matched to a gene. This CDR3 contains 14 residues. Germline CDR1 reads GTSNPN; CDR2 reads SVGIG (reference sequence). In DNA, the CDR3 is TGTGCCTGGAGGGGGGACAGGGGGGGCTCACCCCTCCACTTT. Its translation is CAWRGDRGGSPLHF. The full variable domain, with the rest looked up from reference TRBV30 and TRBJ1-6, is SQTIHQWPATLVQPVGSPLSLECTVEGTSNPNLYWYRQAAGRGLQLLFYSVGIGQISSEVPQNLSASRPQDRQFILSSKKLLLSDSGFYLCAWRGDRGGSPLHFGNGTRLTVT.

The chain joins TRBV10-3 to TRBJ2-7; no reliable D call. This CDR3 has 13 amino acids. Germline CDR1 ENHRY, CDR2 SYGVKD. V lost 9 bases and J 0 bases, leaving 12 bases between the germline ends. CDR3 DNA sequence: TGTGCCATTGCGACTGCTAGCTCCTACGAGCAGTACTTC. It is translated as CAIATASSYEQYF.

CDR3 nucleotide sequence: TGTGCCAGTAGTATAAAAGAAAGGACAGGGGAGGGAGAGACCCAGTACTTC. It codes for CASSIKERTGEGETQYF. The chain uses TRBV19 and TRBJ2-5; 9 nucleotides align to TRBD1. V was pared by 2 bases and J by 4 bases, with 11 bases of the junction left unmatched. The CDR3 contains 17 residues. The germline V gene encodes CDR1 LNHDA and CDR2 SQIVND (reference sequence).

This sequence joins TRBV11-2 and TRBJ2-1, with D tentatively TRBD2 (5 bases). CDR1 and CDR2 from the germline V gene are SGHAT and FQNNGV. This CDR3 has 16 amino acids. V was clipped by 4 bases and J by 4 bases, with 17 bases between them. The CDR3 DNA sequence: TGTGCCAGCAGCTCCCGAGCGGCCTCGGGTTACAATGAGCAGTTCTTC. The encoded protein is CASSSRAASGYNEQFF.

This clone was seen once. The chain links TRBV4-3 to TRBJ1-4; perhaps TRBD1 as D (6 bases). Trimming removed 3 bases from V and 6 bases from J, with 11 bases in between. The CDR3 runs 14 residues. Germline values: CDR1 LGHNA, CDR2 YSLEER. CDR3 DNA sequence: TGCGCCAGCAGCCACGGTTACAGGGATGAAAAACTGTTTTTT. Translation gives CASSHGYRDEKLFF.

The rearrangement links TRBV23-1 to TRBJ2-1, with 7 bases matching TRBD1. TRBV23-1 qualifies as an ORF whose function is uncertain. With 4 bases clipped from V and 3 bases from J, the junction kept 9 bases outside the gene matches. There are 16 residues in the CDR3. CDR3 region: CASSPYRDRVYNEQFF. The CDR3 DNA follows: TGCGCCAGCAGTCCATACAGGGACAGAGTCTACAATGAGCAGTTCTTC.